Included here is one T cell receptor (beta chain) sequence, with context. Its matching antigen is unknown. Primers included in the PCR were 60 Vbeta and 13 Jbeta primers. The table came from immunoSEQ multiplex PCR; TCRdb's copy has only in-frame clones and leaves some out. The table includes about 140,000 clones, 65% to 80% detected once. The record originates from a study of cytomegalovirus exposure and HLA in healthy donors. Findings and limits, study-wide: CMV serostatus stood as the only immune exposure information on hand. Presence/absence results assume similar sequencing depth per donor, which may not hold. A highly shared variant cluster was judged a likely technical artifact.

V trimming: 5 bases; J trimming: 2 bases; junction bases outside the gene matches: 2. Germline loops: CDR1 MNHEY, CDR2 SVGAGI. This CDR3 is built from 14 residues. The sample was PBMCs. The clonotype was recovered from a male donor in good health and CMV-seropositive. The chain uses TRBV6-5 and TRBJ2-7; the match to TRBD2 covers 11 bases. The CDR3 here is CASSLAGGTYEQYF. CDR3 in DNA: TGTGCCAGCAGTCTAGCGGGGGGCACCTACGAGCAGTACTTC.